This T cell receptor beta chain stems from a study of T cell repertoires in cytomegalovirus infection. Background on the study: The authors relied on CMV epitopes, both recently identified HLA-C-restricted and well-studied HLA-B-restricted.

Germline-derived CDR1 and CDR2 are MNHNS and SASEGT. Deletions cut 11 bases from V and 2 bases from J, with 15 bases between. This CDR3 comprises 13 residues. Notes on this clonotype: The antigen is not known.

One entry per CDR3 protein, called by TCRdb with MiXCR from the reads. The data contain about 770,000 distinct CDR3 sequences, about 27% of them singletons. The rearrangement links TRBV6-1 to TRBJ1-2, with D perhaps TRBD1 (6 bases). Source: cultured CD8+ T cells from PBMCs, taken from culture after CMV antigen stimulation. This sequence originates from a human donor in good health (CMV status not recorded). Some clones in this sample may be carry-over from other donors' samples. The CDR3, as DNA: TGTGCCGGGGGCCAGGTTGGGAACTATGGCTACACCTTC. It translates to CAGGQVGNYGYTF.